The 20 T cell receptor beta chains reported below all come from one sample, sequenced in a study of technical replicates of blood from a few donors. The table came from immunoSEQ multiplex PCR; TCRdb's copy has only in-frame clones and leaves some out. Of 55,000 to 70,000 clones listed, roughly 86% were seen once; the top ten hold around 5.1%. The sequenced material came from PBMCs. The receptors come from a human donor in good health. Some clones in this sample may be carry-over from other donors' samples.

V and J are TRBV6-6 and TRBJ1-2; no definite D call. CDR1 MNHNY and CDR2 SVGAGI come from the germline V gene (reference sequence). Trimming stripped 0 bases from V and 2 bases from J, with 7 bases between. CDR3 length: 14 amino acids. For the CDR3, the DNA is TGTGCCAGCAGTTACTCCACAGCAAACTATGGCTACACCTTC. Encoded protein: CASSYSTANYGYTF.

The chain combines TRBV9 with TRBJ1-3; D uncertain. The CDR3 length is 16 residues. V was pared by 1 base and J by 0 bases, with 11 bases between. Looked up from germline, CDR1 is SGDLS and CDR2 is YYNGEE. CDR3 loop: CASSVLPESSGNTIYF. The CDR3 nucleotides read TGTGCCAGCAGCGTATTACCGGAGAGCTCTGGAAACACCATATATTTT.

This clone was detected a few times. This rearrangement joins TRBV9 to TRBJ2-3, with 11 positions matching TRBD2. The germline V gene encodes CDR1 SGDLS and CDR2 YYNGEE. This CDR3 is 16 amino acids long. The V segment lost 1 base and the J segment 4 bases; nucleotides outside the gene matches: 5. The CDR3, as DNA: TGTGCCAGCAGCGTATTGGGGACTAGCGGACCAGATACGCAGTATTTT. It specifies CASSVLGTSGPDTQYF.

A remark on this clone: Its ends do not fully match the called genes, so a read error is possible. The chain links TRBV6-5 to TRBJ1-2; tentative D call: TRBD1 (6 bases). The CDR3 runs 14 residues. Germline V lookup: CDR1 MNHEY, CDR2 SVGAGI. Here the CDR3 reads CASSNPGQGINGIF. DNA of the CDR3: TGTGCCAGCAGCAACCCGGGACAAGGGATAAATGGCATCTTC.

CDR3 in amino acids: CASSLNLAGYNEQFF. The CDR3 DNA reads TGTGCCAGCAGCTTAAATTTAGCGGGGTACAATGAGCAGTTCTTC. The chain employs TRBV7-8 and TRBJ2-1, with 8 bases identical to TRBD2. The length of the CDR3 is 15 residues. V lost 2 bases and J lost 4; bases outside the gene matches: 4. CDR1 is SGHVS, CDR2 FQNEAQ, per germline.

The V and J genes are TRBV10-3 and TRBJ1-2; D gene unclear. This CDR3 comprises 14 residues. V lost 7 bases and J 2 bases, leaving 14 bases between the germline ends. The germline CDR1 and CDR2 sequences are ENHRY and SYGVKD. The CDR3 protein is CAITGGGMNYGYTF. The CDR3 DNA reads as TGTGCCATCACTGGTGGAGGAATGAACTATGGCTACACCTTC.

The rearrangement joins TRBV2 to TRBJ2-3, with a weak D call TRBD2 (6 bases). Trimming cost V 7 bases and J 1 base, with 12 bases left between them. There are 14 residues in the CDR3. In germline, CDR1 is SNHLY, CDR2 FYNNEI. The CDR3 spells CASIAETGTDTQYF. The CDR3 bases are TGTGCCAGCATAGCGGAGACAGGCACAGATACGCAGTATTTT.

The chain couples TRBV18 to TRBJ2-7; 12 bases are shared with TRBD2. Germline loops: CDR1 KGHSH, CDR2 LQKENI. The CDR3 totals 14 residues. V gave up 3 bases and J gave up 4 bases; unmatched junction bases: 1. The DNA of the CDR3 is TGTGCCAGCTCACCGACTAGCGGGAGTTACGAGCAGTACTTC. It encodes CASSPTSGSYEQYF.

V usage is TRBV28 and J usage is TRBJ1-1; D is undetermined. Per germline, CDR1 MDHEN and CDR2 SYDVKM. The CDR3 extends over 11 amino acids. Trimming left V 6 bases short and J 7 bases short, with 9 bases between. This chain's CDR3 is CASRSSDEAFF. The CDR3 DNA reads as TGTGCCAGCAGGAGTAGTGATGAAGCTTTCTTT.

V and J are TRBV29-1 and TRBJ1-2; tentatively, D is TRBD1 (6 bases). The CDR3 is made up of 12 amino acids. Trimming left V 6 bases short and J 1 base short, with 9 bases between. Germline assignment: CDR1 SQVTM and CDR2 ANQGSEA. CDR3: CSVTQGNYGYTF. The CDR3 region has the DNA TGCAGCGTAACACAGGGTAACTATGGCTACACCTTC.

The rearrangement links TRBV4-3 to TRBJ2-2; possible D gene TRBD2, 6 bases. The CDR3 consists of 16 residues. The V gene lost 4 bases and the J gene lost 4 bases, with 16 bases spanning the gap. Germline V gives CDR1 LGHNA, CDR2 YSLEER. The CDR3 DNA follows: TGCGCCAGCAGCCGCGGTTTTTCGGGGGTCACCGGGGAGCTGTTTTTT. Encoded protein: CASSRGFSGVTGELFF.

The rearrangement joins TRBV5-8 to TRBJ2-3; TRBD2 aligns across 7 bases. V lost 0 bases, J lost 0 bases, and 10 bases stayed unmatched. There are 18 residues in the CDR3. CDR1 SGHTS and CDR2 YDEGEE come from the germline V gene. The CDR3 loop reads CASSLGSFGGRSTDTQYF. CDR3 DNA sequence: TGTGCCAGCAGCTTGGGATCTTTCGGCGGGAGAAGCACAGATACGCAGTATTTT.

The CDR3 coding sequence is TGTGCCAGCAGCTGGGGCCCCGGCGCCCAAGAGACCCAGTACTTC. It translates to CASSWGPGAQETQYF. V is TRBV7-2 and J is TRBJ2-5; a weak D match, TRBD1 (5 bases). Trimming cost V 4 bases and J 1 base, with 13 bases left between them. The CDR3 is 15 residues long. Per germline, CDR1 SGHTA and CDR2 FQGNSA.

The rearrangement links TRBV7-9 to TRBJ2-3, with D perhaps TRBD2 (6 bases). The CDR3 is made up of 16 amino acids. V lost 3 bases, J lost 4 bases, and 17 bases lay in between. Germline V CDR1 and CDR2: SEHNR, FQNEAQ (reference sequence). The CDR3 sequence: CASSFGASAPADTQYF. In DNA form, the CDR3 reads TGTGCCAGCAGCTTTGGGGCTAGCGCTCCGGCAGATACGCAGTATTTT.

The rearrangement links TRBV4-2 to TRBJ2-7; TRBD2 agrees at 11 bases. Germline CDR1 reads LGHNA; CDR2 reads YNFKEQ. The V segment lost 3 bases and the J segment 2 bases; nucleotides outside the gene matches: 12. CDR3 length equals 18 residues. CDR3 sequence reads: CASSQDLGTSGSTYEQYF. The CDR3 nucleotides are TGTGCCAGCAGCCAGGACTTAGGGACTAGCGGTTCCACCTACGAGCAGTACTTC.

This clone was seen once. The V gene is TRBV5-1, the J gene TRBJ2-3, with 7 bases fitting TRBD2. Trimming at V came to 5 bases and at J to 0 bases, leaving 6 bases not matched to a gene. Germline CDR1 is SGHRS and CDR2 is YFSETQ. The CDR3 is made up of 15 amino acids. The CDR3 is CASSPTSQSTDTQYF. CDR3 bases: TGCGCCAGCAGTCCGACTAGCCAAAGCACAGATACGCAGTATTTT.

The sample holds one count of this clone. The chain uses TRBV5-1 and TRBJ2-7, with D possibly TRBD2 on 5 matching bases. The CDR3 loop spans 15 amino acids. Trimming took off 2 bases at V and 2 bases at J, with 14 bases between the two ends. The V gene's germline CDR1 is SGHRS and CDR2 YFSETQ. The CDR3 here is CASSFSRTGTYEQYF. CDR3 DNA: TGCGCCAGCAGCTTCTCTAGGACGGGGACCTACGAGCAGTACTTC.

The chain joins TRBV4-3 to TRBJ2-7; 10 bases are a match to TRBD1. The germline V gene encodes CDR1 LGHNA and CDR2 YSLEER. The CDR3 has 14 residues. The junction had 5 bases not matched to a gene; V was cut back by 5 bases and J by 4 bases. In DNA form, the CDR3 reads TGCGCCAGCAGCTTACGACAGGGGGCTTACGAGCAGTACTTC. This encodes CASSLRQGAYEQYF.

This chain connects TRBV11-2 to TRBJ2-1; D is uncertain. This CDR3 has 11 residues. Germline values: CDR1 SGHAT, CDR2 FQNNGV. Trimming removed 4 bases from V and 7 bases from J, with 5 bases in between. CDR3: CASSSLNEQFF. The DNA of the CDR3 is TGTGCCAGCAGCTCTTTGAATGAGCAGTTCTTC.

By share of the sample, this clone is medium-sized. The genes are TRBV29-1 and TRBJ2-7; D may be TRBD1 (5 bases). This CDR3 is 13 amino acids long. V was pared by 1 base and J by 3 bases, with 10 bases between. Germline CDR1 is SQVTM and CDR2 is ANQGSEA. CDR3 in DNA: TGCAGCGTTGAAGTACAGGCGAACTACGAGCAGTACTTC. Translated, it gives CSVEVQANYEQYF.